This TCR beta chain is drawn from a study of molecular identifiers for immune sequencing clone quantification. Study-wide background: Naive CD8 cell RNA, from roughly 20,000 or 100,000 cells, was split five ways in replicates, with four sequenced.

As to this clonotype: The antigen is undetermined.

Sequencing libraries of naive CD8 cells derived from about 20,000 to 1,000,000 sorted cells with 10%, 30% or 50% RNA. Listed TCR primers and previously described methods were used for bulk TCR libraries. Each CDR3 protein gets one entry after TCRdb re-called the PCR reads with MiXCR. The sample shows just under 650,000 distinct CDR3 sequences, around 20% of them seen only once. Overall study results and limits: In naive cells, clones above 20 RNA copies held under 1% of molecules, whereas in effector cells they held over 99%.

The sequence was collected from a human donor in good health. Some libraries in this study had Jurkat cell RNA spiked in. Sequenced: naive CD8+ T cells from blood, with Jurkat cell RNA spiked in. The subset denotes: FACS-sorted CD8+CD4-CCR7+CD45RA+ naive T cells.

CDR3 protein: CASSHGTGTGGESEAFF. CDR3 bases: TGTGCCAGCAGCCATGGAACCGGGACAGGGGGCGAATCTGAAGCTTTCTTT. The chain couples TRBV4-2 to TRBJ1-1, with 12 bases lining up with TRBD1. V shed 3 bases, J shed 6 bases, and the junction held 11 bases outside the gene matches. Germline V CDR1 and CDR2: LGHNA, YNFKEQ. The length of the CDR3 is 17 residues.